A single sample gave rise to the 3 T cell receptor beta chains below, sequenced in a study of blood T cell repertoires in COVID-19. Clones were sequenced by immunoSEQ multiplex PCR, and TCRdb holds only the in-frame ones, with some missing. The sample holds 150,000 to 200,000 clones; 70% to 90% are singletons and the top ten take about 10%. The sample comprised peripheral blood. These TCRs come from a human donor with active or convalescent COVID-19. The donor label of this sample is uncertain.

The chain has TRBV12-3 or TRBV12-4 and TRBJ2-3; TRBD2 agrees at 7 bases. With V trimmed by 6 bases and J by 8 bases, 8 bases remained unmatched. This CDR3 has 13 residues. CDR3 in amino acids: CASSPPGLGTQYF. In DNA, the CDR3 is TGTGCCAGCAGCCCCCCTGGACTAGGTACGCAGTATTTT.

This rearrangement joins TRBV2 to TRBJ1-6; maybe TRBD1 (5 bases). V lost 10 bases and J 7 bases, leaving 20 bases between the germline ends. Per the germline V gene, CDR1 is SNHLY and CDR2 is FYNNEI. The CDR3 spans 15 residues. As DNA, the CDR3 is TGTGCCACTACCCTTGGCGCAGGGCCAAATTCACCCCTCCACTTT. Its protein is CATTLGAGPNSPLHF.

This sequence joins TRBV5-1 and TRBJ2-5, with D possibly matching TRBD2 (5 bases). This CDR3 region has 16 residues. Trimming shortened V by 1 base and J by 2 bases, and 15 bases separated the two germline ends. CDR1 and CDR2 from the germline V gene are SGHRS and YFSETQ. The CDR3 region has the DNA TGCGCCAGCAGCTTGAGGCTAGCTCCCCGACAAGAGACCCAGTACTTC. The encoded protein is CASSLRLAPRQETQYF.